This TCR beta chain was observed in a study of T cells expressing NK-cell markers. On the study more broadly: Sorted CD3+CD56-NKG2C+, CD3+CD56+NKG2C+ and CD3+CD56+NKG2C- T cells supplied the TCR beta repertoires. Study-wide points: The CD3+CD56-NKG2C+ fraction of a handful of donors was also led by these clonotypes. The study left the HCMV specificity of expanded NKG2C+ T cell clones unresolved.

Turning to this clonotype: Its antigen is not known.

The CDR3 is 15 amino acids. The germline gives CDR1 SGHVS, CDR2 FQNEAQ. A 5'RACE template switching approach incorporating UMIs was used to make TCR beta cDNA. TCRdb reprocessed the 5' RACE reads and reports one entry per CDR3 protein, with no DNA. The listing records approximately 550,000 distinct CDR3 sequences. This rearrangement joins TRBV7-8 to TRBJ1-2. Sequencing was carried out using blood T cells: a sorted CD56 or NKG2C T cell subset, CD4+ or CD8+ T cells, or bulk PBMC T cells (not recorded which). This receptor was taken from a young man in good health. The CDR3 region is CASSALVGRDYGYTF. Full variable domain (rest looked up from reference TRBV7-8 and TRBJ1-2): GAGVSQSPRYKVAKRGQDVALRCDPISGHVSLFWYQQALGQGPEFLTYFQNEAQLDKSGLPSDRFFAERPEGSVSTLKIQRTQQEDSAVYLCASSALVGRDYGYTFGSGTRLTVV.